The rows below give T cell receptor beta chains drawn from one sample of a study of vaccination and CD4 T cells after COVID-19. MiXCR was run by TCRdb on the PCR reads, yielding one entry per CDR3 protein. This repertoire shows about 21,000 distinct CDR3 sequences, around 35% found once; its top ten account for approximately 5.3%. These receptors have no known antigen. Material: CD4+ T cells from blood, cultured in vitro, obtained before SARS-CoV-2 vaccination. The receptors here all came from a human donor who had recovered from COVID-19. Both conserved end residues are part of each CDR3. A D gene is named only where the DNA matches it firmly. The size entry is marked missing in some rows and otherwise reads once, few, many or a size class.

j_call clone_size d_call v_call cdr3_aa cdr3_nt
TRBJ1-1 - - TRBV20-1 CSASGRWTEAFF TGCAGTGCCTCGGGCCGATGGACTGAAGCTTTCTTT
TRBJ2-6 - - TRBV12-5 CASGSEWGANVLTF TGTGCTAGTGGTTCAGAGTGGGGGGCCAACGTCCTGACTTTC
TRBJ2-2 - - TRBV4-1 CASSLPDPGRPNTGELFF TGCGCCAGCAGCCTCCCGGACCCGGGACGGCCGAACACCGGGGAGCTGTTTTTT
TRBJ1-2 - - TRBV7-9 CASSLGFLAGVSYEQYFGPGGYTF -
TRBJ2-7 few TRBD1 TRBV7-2 CASSLADRGTYEQYF TGTGCCAGCAGCTTAGCGGACAGGGGAACCTACGAGCAGTACTTC
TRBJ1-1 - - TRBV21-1 CASSGSGGSNTEAFF TGTGCCAGCAGCGGAAGCGGGGGGAGCAACACTGAAGCTTTCTTT
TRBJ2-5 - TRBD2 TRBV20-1 CSALAGPGKTQYF TGCAGTGCATTAGCGGGCCCGGGAAAGACCCAGTACTTC
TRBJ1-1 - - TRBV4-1 CASSQDRAVFAGNTEAFF TGCGCCAGCAGCCAAGATAGGGCGGTTTTCGCGGGAAACACTGAAGCTTTCTTT
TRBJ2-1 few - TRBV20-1 CSARVGSYNEQFF TGCAGTGCTAGAGTCGGATCCTACAATGAGCAGTTCTTC
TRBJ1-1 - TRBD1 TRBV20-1 CSARDSAGGAGVGEAFF TGCAGTGCTAGAGATTCGGCAGGGGGCGCGGGAGTGGGTGAAGCTTTCTTT
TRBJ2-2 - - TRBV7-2 CASSLRMSGPGELFF TGTGCCAGCAGCCTTCGTATGTCGGGCCCCGGGGAGCTGTTTTTT
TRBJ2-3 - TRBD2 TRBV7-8 CASSLVAGGTDTQYF TGTGCCAGCAGCTTAGTTGCGGGGGGCACAGATACGCAGTATTTT
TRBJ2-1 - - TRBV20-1 CSARPHNEQFF TGCAGTGCTCGCCCTCACAATGAGCAGTTCTTC
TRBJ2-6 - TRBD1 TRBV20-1 CSARGDSSSGANVLTF TGCAGTGCTAGGGGGGACAGTTCCTCTGGGGCCAACGTCCTGACTTTC
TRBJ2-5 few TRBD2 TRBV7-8 CASSAGLAGITQYF TGTGCCAGCAGCGCGGGACTAGCGGGAATCACCCAGTACTTC
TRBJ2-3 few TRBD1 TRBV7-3 CASSFGTGRTDTQYF TGTGCCAGCAGCTTTGGGACAGGGAGGACAGATACGCAGTATTTT
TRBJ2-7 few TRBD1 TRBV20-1 CSAQGARSSYEQYF TGCAGTGCCCAGGGGGCGCGTAGCTCCTACGAGCAGTACTTC
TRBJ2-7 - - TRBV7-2 CASSRIWGAYEQYF TGTGCCAGCAGCCGGATTTGGGGGGCCTACGAGCAGTACTTC
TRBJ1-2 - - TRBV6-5 CASSYGAFLGGYTF TGTGCCAGCAGTTACGGGGCCTTCCTGGGGGGCTACACCTTC
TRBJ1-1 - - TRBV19 CASSLMGGAMNTEAFF TGTGCCAGTAGTCTCATGGGGGGGGCAATGAACACTGAAGCTTTCTTT
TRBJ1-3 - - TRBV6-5 CASSFTTGNTIYF TGTGCCAGCAGTTTCACGACTGGAAACACCATATATTTT
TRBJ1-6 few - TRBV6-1 CASGSRTTPLHF TGTGCCAGCGGGTCTAGAACTACACCCCTCCACTTT
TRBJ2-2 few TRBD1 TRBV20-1 CSAFMGQGARTGELFF TGCAGTGCGTTCATGGGACAGGGGGCGCGGACCGGGGAGCTGTTTTTT
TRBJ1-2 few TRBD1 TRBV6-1 CASTPEQGRYGYTF TGTGCCAGCACTCCAGAACAGGGGCGCTATGGCTACACCTTC